The rows below give T cell receptor beta chains drawn from one sample of a study of blood T cell repertoires in COVID-19. Only in-frame clones appear in the TCRdb table, and some are missing; sequencing was by immunoSEQ multiplex PCR. The sample consists of more than 250,000 clones, about 89% of them appearing once. The specimen sequenced was PBMCs or T cells enriched from blood (not recorded which). The receptors here all came from a woman under 30 who had recovered from COVID-19. Each CDR3 is given with its conserved first and last residue. A D gene is named only where the DNA matches it firmly. Not all rows give a size; the values are once, few, many and, for expanded clones, a class.

TRBJ2-7,-,-,TRBV6-5,TGTGCCAGCGCGCGGGGTCCTGGCTACGAGCAGTACTTC,CASARGPGYEQYF
TRBJ2-1,TRBD2,once,TRBV5-1,TGCGCCAGCAGTCGGGGCCTACTAGCGGGAGGCTACAATGAGCAGTTCTTC,CASSRGLLAGGYNEQFF
TRBJ2-1,-,-,TRBV5-4,TGTGCCAGCAGTCGCCAGGCTATCCCCTACAATGAGCAGTTCTTC,CASSRQAIPYNEQFF
TRBJ1-5,-,medium-sized,TRBV12-5,TGTGCTAGTGGTTTGGAAACCCGACAGACCAATCAGCCCCAGCATTTT,CASGLETRQTNQPQHF
TRBJ1-1,-,-,TRBV7-9,TGTGCCAGCAGCTTAATAATGAACACTGAAGCTTTCTTT,CASSLIMNTEAFF
TRBJ1-1,-,-,TRBV21-1,TGTGCCAGCAGCAAAGGACTTTCGGGACACCCGAACACTGAAGCTTTCTTT,CASSKGLSGHPNTEAFF
TRBJ2-1,TRBD2,-,TRBV19,TGTGCCAGTAGTATACAGAGACTAGCGGAATGGGGGGAGCAGTTCTTC,CASSIQRLAEWGEQFF
TRBJ2-2,TRBD2,-,TRBV28,TGTGCCAGCAGTTTAAGGCGGGGGAGCAACACCGGGGAGCTGTTTTTT,CASSLRRGSNTGELFF
TRBJ2-7,-,once,TRBV20-1,TGCAGTGCTAGTGGTTTCCAGGGCGATTACGAGCAGTACTTC,CSASGFQGDYEQYF
TRBJ1-2,-,many,TRBV30,TGTGCCTGGAGTGGAACCGGGGATGGTGGCTACACCTTC,CAWSGTGDGGYTF
TRBJ1-2,TRBD1,-,TRBV7-2,TGTGCCAGCAGTAGAACAGGGGCTAACTATGGCTACACCTTC,CASSRTGANYGYTF
TRBJ1-2,-,-,TRBV28,TGTGCCAGCAGGGATAGCTTCTATGGCTACACCTTC,CASRDSFYGYTF
TRBJ2-1,-,-,TRBV28,TGTGCCAGCAGCCGGTCCTACAATGAGCAGTTCTTC,CASSRSYNEQFF
TRBJ2-2,-,-,TRBV28,TGTGCCAGCACCCTCTACAGGGGGGGGAGCACCGGGGAGCTGTTTTTT,CASTLYRGGSTGELFF
TRBJ2-7,TRBD2,-,TRBV15,TGTGCCACCAGCACGACTAGCGGCTCCTACGAGCAGTACTTC,CATSTTSGSYEQYF
TRBJ1-1,-,-,TRBV4-1,TGCGCCAGCAGCCAAGCACCTCCGGCACAGTCGAACACTGAAGCTTTCTTT,CASSQAPPAQSNTEAFF
TRBJ2-7,-,-,TRBV12-5,TGTGCTAGTGGTTTACCTTCCTACTACGAGCAGTACTTC,CASGLPSYYEQYF